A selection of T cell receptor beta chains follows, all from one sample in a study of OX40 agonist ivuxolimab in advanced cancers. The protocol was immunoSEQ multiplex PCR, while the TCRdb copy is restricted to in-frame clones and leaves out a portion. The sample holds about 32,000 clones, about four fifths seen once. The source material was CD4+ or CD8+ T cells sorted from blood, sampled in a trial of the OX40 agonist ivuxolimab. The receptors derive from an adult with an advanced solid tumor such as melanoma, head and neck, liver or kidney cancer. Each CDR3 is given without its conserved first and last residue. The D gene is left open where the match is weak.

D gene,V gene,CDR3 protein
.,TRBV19,ASSRTANNEKLF
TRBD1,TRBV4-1,ASSLRTGGETQY
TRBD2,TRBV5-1,ASSFGLASEQY
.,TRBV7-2,ASSSAPQKNTEAF
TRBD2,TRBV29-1,SVEKLTSGIYEQY
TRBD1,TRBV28,ASKPVGQGAGGYT
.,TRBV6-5,ASSPGGNTIY
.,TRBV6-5,ASCRGGPGTDTQY
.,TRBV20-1,SAPDQTEAF
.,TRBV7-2,ASSLGPAEGETQY
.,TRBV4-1,ASSGPGTGQDTQY
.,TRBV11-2,ASSPRLSYMNTEAF
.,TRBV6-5,ASTESSRTDTQY
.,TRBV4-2,ASSQDTGDQPQH
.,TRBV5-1,ASSPAPPINEQF
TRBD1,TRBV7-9,ASSPTQGMNTEAF
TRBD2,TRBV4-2,ASSQVSGRFSYEQY
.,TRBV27,ASRPEGVPDTQY
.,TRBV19,ASSNLIDETQY
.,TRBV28,ASSLGEGTRNTIY
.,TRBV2,ASSQEGRGEQF
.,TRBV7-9,ASSQRTTEAF
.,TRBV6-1,ASSDQGLAKNIQY